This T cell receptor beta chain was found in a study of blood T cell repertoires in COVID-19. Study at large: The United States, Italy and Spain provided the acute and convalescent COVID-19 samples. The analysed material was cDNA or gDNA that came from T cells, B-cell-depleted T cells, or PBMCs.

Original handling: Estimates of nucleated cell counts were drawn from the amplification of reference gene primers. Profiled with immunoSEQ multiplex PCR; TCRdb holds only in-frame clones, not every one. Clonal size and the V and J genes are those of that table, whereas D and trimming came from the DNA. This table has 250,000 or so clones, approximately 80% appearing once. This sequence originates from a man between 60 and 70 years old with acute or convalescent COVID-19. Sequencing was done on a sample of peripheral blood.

This CDR3 is CAWSRTSGSSPLHF. The CDR3 nucleotides read TGTGCCTGGAGCAGGACGTCCGGGAGTTCACCCCTCCACTTT. The chain combines TRBV30 with TRBJ1-6, with D hard to call. CDR3 length: 14 residues. Germline CDR1 is GTSNPN and CDR2 is SVGIG (reference sequence). V was trimmed by 3 bases and J by 9 bases, leaving 15 bases between them. Variable domain in full (rest from reference TRBV30 and TRBJ1-6): SQTIHQWPATLVQPVGSPLSLECTVEGTSNPNLYWYRQAAGRGLQLLFYSVGIGQISSEVPQNLSASRPQDRQFILSSKKLLLSDSGFYLCAWSRTSGSSPLHFGNGTRLTVT.